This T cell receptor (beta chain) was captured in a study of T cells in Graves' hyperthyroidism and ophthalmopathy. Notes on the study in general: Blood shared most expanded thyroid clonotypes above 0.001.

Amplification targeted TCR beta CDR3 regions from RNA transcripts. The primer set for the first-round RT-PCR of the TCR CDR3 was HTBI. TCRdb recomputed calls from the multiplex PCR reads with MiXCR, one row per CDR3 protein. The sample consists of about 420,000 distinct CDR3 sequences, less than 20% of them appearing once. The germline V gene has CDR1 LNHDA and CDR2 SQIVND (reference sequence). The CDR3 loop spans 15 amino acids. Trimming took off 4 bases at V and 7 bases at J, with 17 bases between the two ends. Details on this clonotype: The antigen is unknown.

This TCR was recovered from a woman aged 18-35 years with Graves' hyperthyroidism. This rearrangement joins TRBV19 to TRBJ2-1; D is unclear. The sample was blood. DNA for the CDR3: TGTGCCAGTAGTACCATTTTGGGAATCAAGAATGAGCAGTTCTTC. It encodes CASSTILGIKNEQFF.